A single sample is the source of the 26 T cell receptor beta chains below, sequenced in a study of PD-1 blockade in classical Hodgkin lymphoma (TCRdb year 2020). Taken with the paper, the label for time point translates to: cycle 4 day 1 (C4D1), after less than 7 weeks of nivolumab. All trial patients had relapsed after autologous stem cell transplantation, with cohorts A, B and C differing in prior brentuximab vedotin exposure. The protocol used for the library was the immunoSEQ multiplex PCR assay. This immuneACCESS table, as held by TCRdb, lists in-frame sequences with V and J called but not all clones. Of the missing ones, under half trace to an unresolved V gene in checked studies; the others have no known cause. Counted in this sample were 57,000 or so clones; about 90% of them appeared once. The ten largest clones capture roughly 8% of the sample. Sequencing used peripheral blood mononuclear cells (PBMCs), obtained before the fourth cycle of nivolumab. The receptors were gathered from a human donor with classical Hodgkin lymphoma.

This rearrangement joins TRBV7-9 to TRBJ2-1; D is unclear. The V and J ends lost 4 bases and 3 bases respectively, with 13 bases between them. The germline gives CDR1 SEHNR, CDR2 FQNEAQ (reference sequence). This CDR3 is built from 15 residues. CDR3: CASSSNGRNYNEQFF. Written as DNA, the CDR3 is TGTGCCAGCAGCTCCAACGGACGGAACTACAATGAGCAGTTCTTC.

This chain joins TRBV2 and TRBJ2-1; the D gene is possibly TRBD2 (5 bases). The CDR3 sequence is 11 residues long. V gave up 8 bases and J gave up 10 bases, with 12 bases separating them. Per germline, CDR1 SNHLY and CDR2 FYNNEI. The CDR3 region is CASQLREEQFF. The CDR3 bases are TGTGCCAGCCAACTAAGGGAGGAGCAGTTCTTC.

This chain joins TRBV6-1 and TRBJ2-5, with D possibly matching TRBD1 (6 bases). The V end was cut by 7 bases, the J end by 2 bases, with 17 bases between. CDR3 length: 15 residues. Germline loops: CDR1 MNHNS, CDR2 SASEGT. CDR3 sequence (DNA): TGTGCCAGCAACCCGCTAACAGGGCCTCAAGAGACCCAGTACTTC. This encodes CASNPLTGPQETQYF.

The chain links TRBV5-1 to TRBJ2-5; 7 nucleotides match TRBD1. The CDR3 is 14 residues long. The germline V gene has CDR1 SGHRS and CDR2 YFSETQ. V shed 7 bases and J 5 bases; nucleotides not matched to a gene: 11. The CDR3 here is CASPPLRGLETQYF. CDR3 DNA: TGCGCCAGCCCCCCCCTTAGGGGGCTTGAGACCCAGTACTTC.

The rearrangement uses TRBV6-1 and TRBJ1-5, with D hard to call. Germline V gene sequence: CDR1 MNHNS, CDR2 SASEGT. There are 14 residues in the CDR3. Trimming left V 6 bases short and J 4 bases short, with 13 bases between. CDR3 DNA sequence: TGTGCCAGCAGCAGTGGGAACAGTAATCAGCCCCAGCATTTT. Its translation is CASSSGNSNQPQHF.

This chain connects TRBV6-5 to TRBJ2-1, with 9 nucleotides matching TRBD2. V dropped 10 bases and J dropped 6; count of bases not matched to a gene: 10. Germline CDR1 reads MNHEY; CDR2 reads SVGAGI. This CDR3 is 14 amino acids long. The CDR3, as DNA: TGTGCCACCTTGGGGCGGGGGGGCTCCAATGAGCAGTTCTTC. Protein sequence: CATLGRGGSNEQFF.

This chain links TRBV7-3 with TRBJ2-1; 8 positions match TRBD1. CDR3 length: 13 amino acids. The V gene's germline CDR1 is SGHTA and CDR2 FQGTGA. V lost 8 bases to trimming and J lost 8 bases; unmatched junction nucleotides: 8. In DNA, the CDR3 is TGTGCCAGCTCGGCAGGGGGCAAGGATGAGCAGTTCTTC. Its translation is CASSAGGKDEQFF.

This rearrangement joins TRBV6-1 to TRBJ2-7; TRBD1 matches 9 bases. V lost 5 bases to trimming and J lost 5 bases; unmatched junction nucleotides: 7. This CDR3 contains 14 residues. Germline loops: CDR1 MNHNS, CDR2 SASEGT. The CDR3 bases are TGTGCCAGCAGTCCTACAGGGGGCAGGGACGAGCAGTACTTC. This sequence encodes CASSPTGGRDEQYF.

In this sample, this clone turned up once. The chain recombines TRBV6-1 with TRBJ1-1, with D unclear. The V gene's germline CDR1 is MNHNS and CDR2 SASEGT. The CDR3 contains 14 residues. The V end lost 6 bases, the J end lost 0 bases, and 11 bases lay between the germline ends. The CDR3 sequence: CASSKTELNTEAFF. DNA for the CDR3: TGTGCCAGCAGCAAGACTGAATTGAACACTGAAGCTTTCTTT.

As concerns this clone: The sample has other DNA sequences that encode this CDR3 too. Written as DNA, the CDR3 is TGTGCCAGCAGCTTAGAGGGGGGGAGAGGGAACATTCAGTACTTC. Translating gives CASSLEGGRGNIQYF. This rearrangement joins TRBV7-2 to TRBJ2-4; tentative D call: TRBD2 (7 bases). Per germline, CDR1 SGHTA and CDR2 FQGNSA. Between the trimmed V and J ends, which lost 1 base and 7 bases, there was a span of 14 bases. The CDR3 loop spans 15 amino acids.

The J gene is TRBJ2-1, the V gene TRBV25-1, with a possible D match to TRBD1 (5 bases). The CDR3 is 13 residues long. Trimming pared 8 bases from V and 8 bases from J, leaving 16 bases between. Germline-derived CDR1 and CDR2 are MGHDK and SYGVNS. The CDR3 DNA sequence: TGTGCCAGCGTATCCCCAGGGTCGTATGAGCAGTTCTTC. Amino acid sequence: CASVSPGSYEQFF.

The chain has TRBV30 and TRBJ2-5, with TRBD2 as a possible D gene (5 bases). V was shortened by 0 bases and J by 5 bases, with 10 bases between the two germline ends. The CDR3 has 13 residues. Germline V gene sequence: CDR1 GTSNPN, CDR2 SVGIG (reference sequence). CDR3: CAWSVSPGETQYF. The CDR3 DNA reads as TGTGCCTGGAGTGTATCCCCGGGGGAGACCCAGTACTTC.

The J gene is TRBJ2-2, the V gene TRBV5-4, with a tentative D call TRBD1 (8 bases). CDR3 size: 15 residues. Between the trimmed V and J ends, which lost 0 bases and 5 bases, there was a span of 11 bases. Germline V gene sequence: CDR1 SGHNT, CDR2 YYREEE (reference sequence). CDR3 DNA sequence: TGTGCCAGCAGCTTGGTACAGGGGGGGACCGGGGAGCTGTTTTTT. Amino acid sequence: CASSLVQGGTGELFF.

The chain links TRBV9 to TRBJ2-5, with 11 bases identical to TRBD1. Germline V gene data show CDR1 as SGDLS and CDR2 as YYNGEE. With 3 bases clipped from V and 0 bases from J, the junction kept 7 bases outside the gene matches. CDR3 length: 17 residues. The CDR3 sequence is CASSAGTGGRYQETQYF. The CDR3 DNA sequence: TGTGCCAGCAGCGCCGGGACAGGGGGACGGTACCAAGAGACCCAGTACTTC.

This clone was counted once. This chain connects TRBV28 to TRBJ2-7, with D perhaps TRBD1 (6 bases). The CDR3 is 17 residues long. Trimming removed 5 bases at V and 0 bases at J, with 20 bases between. The V gene's germline CDR1 is MDHEN and CDR2 SYDVKM. The CDR3 loop reads CASSPNSLGQTSYEQYF. The CDR3 DNA is TGTGCCAGCAGTCCCAACTCCCTCGGACAGACCTCCTACGAGCAGTACTTC.

The count of this clone is one. The gene calls are TRBV27 and TRBJ2-7; D is ambiguous. The CDR3 totals 15 residues. Trimming removed 5 bases from V and 0 bases from J, with 14 bases in between. Germline lookup yields CDR1 MNHEY and CDR2 SMNVEV (reference sequence). The CDR3 bases are TGTGCCAGCAGTCCTTTCTCCAGGTCCTCCTACGAGCAGTACTTC. This gives the protein CASSPFSRSSYEQYF.

J is TRBJ2-1 and V is TRBV7-9; TRBD2 is a possible D gene (7 bases). Germline V gene sequence: CDR1 SEHNR, CDR2 FQNEAQ (reference sequence). This CDR3 has 16 residues. V lost 5 bases and J 3 bases, leaving 17 bases between the germline ends. The CDR3 DNA reads as TGTGCCAGCAGCCCCAAACGGGGGGCGATCTACAATGAGCAGTTCTTC. This gives the protein CASSPKRGAIYNEQFF.

V gene TRBV12-5 combines with J gene TRBJ2-2; tentatively, D is TRBD1 or TRBD2 (5 bases each). CDR3 size: 16 residues. Germline V lookup: CDR1 LGHNT, CDR2 FRNRAP. The germline V and J ends were trimmed by 2 bases and 3 bases, with 13 bases remaining between them. The CDR3 DNA sequence: TGTGCTAGTGGTTTGAGGGGTGGCGGGTACACCGGGGAGCTGTTTTTT. This sequence encodes CASGLRGGGYTGELFF.

The CDR3 sequence is CASSYTGGGAMYEQYF. The CDR3 DNA reads as TGTGCCAGCAGTTACACCGGAGGGGGGGCGATGTACGAGCAGTACTTC. V is TRBV6-5 and J is TRBJ2-7; TRBD2 might be the D (7 bases). There are 16 residues in the CDR3. Trimming took off 2 bases at V and 4 bases at J, with 18 bases between the two ends. Per germline, CDR1 MNHEY and CDR2 SVGAGI.

This chain links TRBV7-9 with TRBJ2-1; D may be TRBD2 (6 bases). CDR3 length equals 15 residues. Per germline, CDR1 SEHNR and CDR2 FQNEAQ (reference sequence). V was cut by 8 bases and J by 0 bases, with 14 bases left in between. In nucleotides, the CDR3 is TGTGCCAGCCAGAGACGGGAGTCCTCCTACAATGAGCAGTTCTTC. This translates into CASQRRESSYNEQFF.

The V gene is TRBV27, the J gene TRBJ1-2; D might be TRBD1 (5 bases). The CDR3 totals 13 residues. V lost 5 bases and J lost 4, with 11 bases in between. The germline CDR1 and CDR2 sequences are MNHEY and SMNVEV (reference sequence). CDR3 in DNA: TGTGCCAGCAGTCGGGGGGACGTCTATGGCTACACCTTC. Its protein is CASSRGDVYGYTF.

The chain employs TRBV28 and TRBJ1-6; 8 bases align to TRBD1. Germline-derived CDR1 and CDR2 are MDHEN and SYDVKM. The J segment lost 9 bases and the V segment lost 8 bases, leaving 6 bases of the junction unmatched. The CDR3 contains 13 residues. In nucleotides, the CDR3 is TGTGCCAGCTCGACAGGGGATGGTTCACCCCTCCACTTT. Encoded protein: CASSTGDGSPLHF.

This clone was counted once. The chain couples TRBV7-6 to TRBJ2-7; TRBD2 matches 9 bases. Trimming at V came to 2 bases and at J to 4 bases, leaving 6 bases not matched to a gene. Germline assignment: CDR1 SGHVS and CDR2 FNYEAQ. The CDR3 spans 15 residues. CDR3 loop: CASSLTPSGEYEQYF. In DNA form, the CDR3 reads TGTGCCAGCAGCTTAACGCCTAGCGGGGAATACGAGCAGTACTTC.

The gene calls are TRBV19 and TRBJ2-2; 7 nucleotides match TRBD1. V lost 5 bases to trimming and J lost 0 bases; unmatched junction nucleotides: 6. The germline V gene encodes CDR1 LNHDA and CDR2 SQIVND (reference sequence). This CDR3 has 16 amino acids. As DNA, the CDR3 is TGTGCCAGTAGTCCTCAACAGGGGACGAACACCGGGGAGCTGTTTTTT. Its translation: CASSPQQGTNTGELFF.

The V gene is TRBV5-1, the J gene TRBJ2-2; D gene uncertain. The V end lost 0 bases, the J end lost 4 bases, and 7 bases lay between the germline ends. This CDR3 has 14 amino acids. Germline CDR1 SGHRS, CDR2 YFSETQ. The CDR3 loop is CASSLVVGTGELFF. The CDR3, as DNA: TGCGCCAGCAGCTTGGTAGTAGGCACCGGGGAGCTGTTTTTT.

A few counts support this clone. This chain uses TRBV9 with TRBJ2-7; D gene ambiguous. CDR3 length: 14 residues. V was cut by 4 bases and J by 2 bases, with 13 bases left in between. Germline lookup yields CDR1 SGDLS and CDR2 YYNGEE. This chain's CDR3 is CASSPQRVAYEQYF. In nucleotides, the CDR3 is TGTGCCAGCAGCCCCCAAAGGGTAGCCTACGAGCAGTACTTC.